The next 12 T cell receptor beta chains were all read from a single sample in a study of cytomegalovirus exposure and HLA in healthy donors. The PCR ran on 60 Vbeta and 13 Jbeta primers. Clones were read by immunoSEQ multiplex PCR, and TCRdb kept only the in-frame ones, dropping some. The table records approximately 82,000 clones, about a tenth of them present only once. Source material: PBMCs. The receptor source for this set is a man in his 60s in good health and CMV-seropositive.

This clone was observed a handful of times. The chain joins TRBV7-9 to TRBJ2-7, with unresolved D. Germline lookup yields CDR1 SEHNR and CDR2 FQNEAQ (reference sequence). Trimming shortened V by 1 base and J by 1 base, and 14 bases separated the two germline ends. The CDR3 spans 16 residues. The chain's CDR3 is CASSLVGGPGSYEQYV. DNA of the CDR3: TGTGCCAGCAGCTTAGTAGGCGGCCCTGGGTCCTACGAGCAGTACGTC.

This chain links TRBV25-1 with TRBJ1-6; no clear D. The CDR3 runs to 14 residues. The germline CDR1 and CDR2 sequences are MGHDK and SYGVNS. V was shortened by 4 bases and J by 7 bases, with 11 bases between the two germline ends. In nucleotides, the CDR3 is TGTGCCAGCAGTGTTTTCTCCGGGAATTCACCCCTCCACTTT. It encodes CASSVFSGNSPLHF.

To note about this clone: The identical CDR3 is also encoded by other nucleotide sequences in the sample. The rearrangement links TRBV11-2 to TRBJ1-1, with 9 bases fitting TRBD1. The ends lost 6 bases at V and 5 bases at J; junction bases unmatched: 7. Germline CDR1 is SGHAT and CDR2 is FQNNGV. This CDR3 has 14 residues. The CDR3 here is CASRPTGGGTEAFF. In DNA form, the CDR3 reads TGTGCCAGCAGGCCAACAGGGGGCGGAACTGAAGCTTTCTTT.

This clone was picked up a small number of times. This sequence joins TRBV9 and TRBJ2-1, with 10 bases aligning to TRBD1. The CDR3 has 15 residues. V was pared by 0 bases and J by 9 bases, with 6 bases of the junction left unmatched. Germline V gives CDR1 SGDLS, CDR2 YYNGEE. CDR3 coding DNA: TGTGCCAGCAGCGTAGGAGGGACAGGGGTTGGTGAGCAGTTCTTC. Translating gives CASSVGGTGVGEQFF.

As for this clone: Other DNA variants within this sample encode the same CDR3. The chain's CDR3 is CASSLFQAAYEQYF. DNA for the CDR3: TGTGCCAGCAGCTTATTTCAGGCCGCCTACGAGCAGTACTTC. The V and J genes are TRBV7-9 and TRBJ2-7; D ambiguous. Trimming cost V 2 bases and J 2 bases, with 10 bases left between them. This CDR3 is 14 amino acids long. Germline V gene data show CDR1 as SEHNR and CDR2 as FQNEAQ (reference sequence).

The rearrangement links TRBV6-6 to TRBJ2-5; TRBD1 matches 9 bases. V shed 10 bases, J shed 1 base, and the junction held 7 bases outside the gene matches. Germline lookup yields CDR1 MNHNY and CDR2 SVGAGI (reference sequence). The CDR3 has 14 residues. This CDR3 reads CATSRDRAQETQYF. CDR3 in DNA: TGTGCCACCTCCCGGGACAGGGCCCAAGAGACCCAGTACTTC.

The chain couples TRBV6-5 to TRBJ1-2; no clear D gene. The length of the CDR3 is 12 residues. In germline, CDR1 is MNHEY, CDR2 SVGAGI. V shed 2 bases and J shed 5 bases, with 6 bases lying between them. Here the CDR3 DNA reads TGTGCCAGCAGTTACGGAGGGTATGGCTACACCTTC. Its protein is CASSYGGYGYTF.

This clone was seen a handful of times. DNA for the CDR3: TGTGCCAGCTCACCGGACAGCGGACCAACTAATGAAAAACTGTTTTTT. Protein sequence: CASSPDSGPTNEKLFF. The chain couples TRBV18 to TRBJ1-4; D may be TRBD1 (6 bases). Germline V gene lookup returns CDR1 KGHSH and CDR2 LQKENI. V was clipped by 3 bases and J by 0 bases, with 11 bases between them. The CDR3 has 16 residues. Together with reference TRBV18 and TRBJ1-4, the CDR3 gives the full variable domain: NAGVMQNPRHLVRRRGQEARLRCSPMKGHSHVYWYRQLPEEGLKFMVYLQKENIIDESGMPKERFSAEFPKEGPSILRIQQVVRGDSAAYFCASSPDSGPTNEKLFFGSGTQLSVL.

The table lists this clone with a few counts. The gene calls are TRBV9 and TRBJ2-4; 10 bases are a match to TRBD2. The CDR3 sequence is 16 residues long. CDR1 is SGDLS, CDR2 YYNGEE, per germline. V lost 4 bases to trimming and J lost 7 bases; unmatched junction nucleotides: 11. The CDR3 reads CASSRRAGTSDNIQYF. CDR3 DNA: TGTGCCAGCAGCCGTAGAGCAGGGACTAGCGATAACATTCAGTACTTC.

The chain employs TRBV5-1 and TRBJ2-3; TRBD2 matches 7 bases. Trimming took 1 base from V and 0 from J; bases not matched to a gene: 5. This CDR3 has 16 residues. Germline values: CDR1 SGHRS, CDR2 YFSETQ. The CDR3 region has the DNA TGCGCCAGCAGCTTGAGACTAGCCTCTAGCACAGATACGCAGTATTTT. Translation gives CASSLRLASSTDTQYF.

This clone came up a few times. J is TRBJ1-2 and V is TRBV25-1; D ambiguous. This CDR3 contains 12 residues. From germline, CDR1 is MGHDK and CDR2 SYGVNS. V was clipped by 3 bases and J by 4 bases, with 6 bases between them. The DNA for the CDR3 is TGTGCCAGCAGTGACACAATCTATGGCTACACCTTC. It translates to CASSDTIYGYTF.

This clone was picked up a small number of times. This chain uses TRBV19 with TRBJ2-1; 8 bases line up with TRBD2. The CDR3 length is 15 residues. J lost 7 bases, V lost 3 bases, and 8 bases had no gene match. Germline V CDR1 and CDR2: LNHDA, SQIVND (reference sequence). The CDR3 region is CASSMQREGQNEQFF. In nucleotides, the CDR3 is TGTGCCAGTAGTATGCAACGGGAGGGCCAAAATGAGCAGTTCTTC.